This T cell receptor beta chain derives from a study of shared clonotypes between healthy human individuals. Study-level information: In total, the donors were a couple of women and a few men aged 18 to 49. Study conclusions and caveats: Shared clonotypes: roughly 5% naive CD4, around 3.5% naive CD8, around 2.2% memory CD4, under 0.45% memory CD8. The low donor count limited represented genetic and exposure-history diversity.

A remark on this clone: The antigen is not known.

Tens of thousands of T cell genomes (around 200 ng DNA) went into each sorted-subset replicate. Data came from immunoSEQ multiplex PCR; TCRdb stores just in-frame clones and leaves some out. The sample holds 2 million to 2.5 million clones; 95% are singletons and the top ten take about 0.13%. Unmatched junction bases numbered 6, after V lost 5 bases and J lost 2 bases. The CDR3 totals 15 residues. The germline V gene has CDR1 PRHDT and CDR2 FYEKMQ (reference sequence). The chain couples TRBV13 to TRBJ2-5; 9 bases fit TRBD1. The sequence derives from a man aged 18 to 35 in good health. The sample was naive CD4+ T cells sorted from blood. As for subset: CD45RA+ positively selected. The CDR3 region is CASSPKGTGQETQYF. CDR3 DNA: TGTGCCAGCAGCCCAAAGGGGACAGGGCAAGAGACCCAGTACTTC.